One and the same sample provided the 7 T cell receptor beta chains below, sequenced in a study of PD-1 blockade in classical Hodgkin lymphoma (TCRdb year 2020). Library preparation employed the immunoSEQ multiplex PCR assay. TCRdb provides this immuneACCESS table in a form limited to in-frame rearrangements. Some clones are lacking; in checked studies, under half of them reflect an unresolved V gene, and why the rest are absent is not known. The sample has under 80,000 clones on record, 85% to 95% of them singletons. Together, the top ten hold 2.6% of the sample. The time point label, as the study defines it: newly diagnosed, previously untreated cHL patient sample. Input material: peripheral blood mononuclear cells (PBMCs). The receptor source for this set is a human donor with classical Hodgkin lymphoma.

V usage is TRBV28 and J usage is TRBJ2-2, with 7 bases fitting TRBD1. With 10 bases clipped from V and 4 bases from J, the junction kept 6 bases outside the gene matches. The CDR3 is 13 residues long. CDR1 and CDR2 from the germline V gene are MDHEN and SYDVKM. The DNA of the CDR3 is TGTGCCACCCTACAGGGGCGCACCGGGGAGCTGTTTTTT. It encodes CATLQGRTGELFF.

The genes are TRBV28 and TRBJ2-3; 9 bases match TRBD2. Germline V gene sequence: CDR1 MDHEN, CDR2 SYDVKM. CDR3 length: 16 amino acids. V lost 4 bases, J lost 5 bases, and 10 bases stayed unmatched. The CDR3 DNA follows: TGTGCCAGCAGTTGGTCGCGCGGGGGGGCCAGAGATACGCAGTATTTT. It specifies CASSWSRGGARDTQYF.

V gene TRBV19 combines with J gene TRBJ2-5; 7 bases align to TRBD2. Germline V gene lookup returns CDR1 LNHDA and CDR2 SQIVND (reference sequence). This CDR3 is built from 15 residues. The trim removed 0 bases at V and 9 bases at J, leaving 10 bases unmatched. In DNA form, the CDR3 reads TGTGCCAGTAGTATAGAAGGACTAGGAGGTGAGGCCCAGTACTTC. Residues: CASSIEGLGGEAQYF.

The V call is TRBV27, the J call TRBJ1-5, with 7 bases that match TRBD1. From germline, CDR1 is MNHEY and CDR2 SMNVEV (reference sequence). The CDR3 spans 15 residues. Germline trimming cut 6 bases from V and 0 bases from J; bases unmatched to any gene: 5. The CDR3 is CASSPGQDSNQPQHF. The CDR3 DNA follows: TGTGCCAGCAGCCCAGGACAGGATAGCAATCAGCCCCAGCATTTT.

The CDR3 nucleotides read TGCGCCAGCAGCCCGGACAGGGTCTATGGCTACACCTTC. Protein: CASSPDRVYGYTF. The rearrangement links TRBV5-1 to TRBJ1-2; TRBD1 matches 8 bases. The CDR3 runs to 13 residues. Germline V CDR1 and CDR2: SGHRS, YFSETQ. Trimming removed 4 bases from V and 4 bases from J; junction bases left unmatched: 3. Drawing the rest from reference TRBV5-1 and TRBJ1-2, the complete variable domain is KAGVTQTPRYLIKTRGQQVTLSCSPISGHRSVSWYQQTPGQGLQFLFEYFSETQRNKGNFPGRFSGRQFSNSRSEMNVSTLELGDSALYLCASSPDRVYGYTFGSGTRLTVV.

The chain is built from TRBV11-2 and TRBJ2-7; TRBD1 matches at 7 bases. J lost 2 bases, V lost 2 bases, and 15 bases had no gene match. The V gene's germline CDR1 is SGHAT and CDR2 FQNNGV. CDR3 length: 18 residues. CDR3 sequence reads: CASSLRPFTGARTYEQYF. As DNA, the CDR3 is TGTGCCAGCAGCTTAAGACCGTTCACAGGGGCCCGAACCTACGAGCAGTACTTC.

For the CDR3, the DNA is TGTGCCAGCAGCCGGGACCCACTCACAGATACGCAGTATTTT. Residues: CASSRDPLTDTQYF. The J gene is TRBJ2-3, the V gene TRBV28, with D perhaps matching TRBD1 or TRBD2 (5 bases each). CDR3 length equals 14 residues. CDR1 is MDHEN and CDR2 is SYDVKM in the germline V gene. Trimming took 6 bases from V and 2 from J, leaving 12 bases between them.